This T cell receptor (beta chain) was identified during a study of shared clonotypes between healthy human individuals. Overall study findings and caveats: What naive subsets generally showed was a larger estimated richness than memory subsets showed.

J lost 4 bases, V lost 4 bases, and 2 bases had no gene match. The CDR3 totals 14 residues. Germline V gene data show CDR1 as MGHRA and CDR2 as YSYEKL. The run depth of the assay was deep. As handled by the study authors: Junction-only immunoSEQ sequences carried no quality scores, so filtering differed. Data came from immunoSEQ multiplex PCR; TCRdb stores just in-frame clones and leaves some out. V and J calls and clone size are given by that table; D and trimming were obtained from the DNA. There are 550,000 to 850,000 clones in the sample; around 70% occur only once, and more than 1.5% lies in the top ten. Those who donated were healthy HIV-negative adults, with no recent acute infections or vaccinations reported. On this clone: The antigen is undetermined.

The chain has TRBV4-1 and TRBJ1-5; 9 bases are a match to TRBD1. The sample consisted of memory CD4+ T cells sorted from blood. Subset: CD45RA-negative fraction. This TCR came from a woman aged 25-40 years in good health. The CDR3 loop is CASSPTGGNQPQHF. The CDR3 DNA follows: TGCGCCAGCAGCCCGACAGGGGGTAATCAGCCCCAGCATTTT.